These 31 T cell receptor beta chains originate from one sample sequenced in a study of regulatory T cells in long-lasting Graves disease. Time point given: persistent/refractory GD, antithyroid drugs over 5 years with positive TRAb. Making the TCR library involved RNA that had been extracted from PBMCs. Sequencing libraries for TCR beta were prepared with iRepertoire HTBI primers and Arm-PCR of CDR3 regions. TCRdb recomputed calls from the multiplex PCR reads with MiXCR, one row per CDR3 protein. The sample carries 310,000 or so distinct CDR3 sequences, roughly a fifth recorded once. The sequencing here drew on peripheral blood mononuclear cells (PBMCs), taken when the disease was refractory, from a patient treated with antithyroid drugs. The source is a female donor with Graves disease.

This sequence joins TRBV6-2 or TRBV6-3 and TRBJ2-1; D is undetermined. Germline CDR1 and CDR2: MNHEY and SVGEGT. V dropped 6 bases and J dropped 4 bases, with 7 bases sitting between them. CDR3 length: 12 residues. The CDR3 protein is CASRGYYNEQFF. CDR3 DNA: TGTGCCAGCAGGGGATATTACAATGAGCAGTTCTTC.

The rearrangement uses TRBV6-1 and TRBJ1-2; the match to TRBD1 covers 7 bases. This CDR3 contains 14 residues. Germline V gives CDR1 MNHNS, CDR2 SASEGT. V dropped 7 bases and J dropped 4; count of bases not matched to a gene: 9. Here the CDR3 DNA reads TGTGCCAGCAAACTGGGGGGACAGCCCTATGGCTACACCTTC. It is translated as CASKLGGQPYGYTF.

This clonotype was observed a handful of times. The chain has TRBV27 and TRBJ1-2; possibly TRBD1 for D (5 bases). Germline V lookup: CDR1 MNHEY, CDR2 SMNVEV (reference sequence). This CDR3 has 16 amino acids. The V gene lost 1 base and the J gene lost 4 bases, with 16 bases spanning the gap. The CDR3 nucleotides are TGTGCCAGCAGTTTATTTCCGGGACGGCGACCCTATGGCTACACCTTC. The encoded protein is CASSLFPGRRPYGYTF.

The chain carries TRBV20-1 and TRBJ2-1; 13 nucleotides match TRBD2. The germline V gene encodes CDR1 DFQATT and CDR2 SNEGSKA (reference sequence). The CDR3 is made up of 15 amino acids. Trimming at V came to 5 bases and at J to 7 bases, leaving 8 bases not matched to a gene. The CDR3 here is CSARGLAGVGNEQFF. CDR3 DNA sequence: TGCAGTGCTCGCGGACTAGCGGGAGTGGGGAATGAGCAGTTCTTC.

Notes on this clonotype: This sequence may be a read error, since a much larger clone differs from it by one base. Given the absence of the conserved phenylalanine or tryptophan at the CDR3 end, a read error is likely. This sequence joins TRBV20-1 and TRBJ1-2, with no clear D. With 3 bases removed from V and 4 bases from J, the gap between germline ends came to 21 bases. The CDR3 has 16 residues. CDR1 is DFQATT and CDR2 is SNEGSKA in the germline V gene (reference sequence). CDR3 residues: CSARAALRPESYGYTL. CDR3 nucleotide sequence: TGCAGTGCTAGGGCGGCCTTAAGACCGGAATCCTATGGCTACACCCTC.

This clonotype has only a few counts. V and J are TRBV7-9 and TRBJ1-1, with a possible D match to TRBD1 (6 bases). Trimming took off 5 bases at V and 5 bases at J, with 18 bases between the two ends. The CDR3 is 15 residues long. Germline lookup yields CDR1 SEHNR and CDR2 FQNEAQ (reference sequence). The DNA for the CDR3 is TGTGCCAGCAGCCCGCCTGGAGGGGGGGAGACTGAAGCTTTCTTT. It specifies CASSPPGGGETEAFF.

The rearrangement uses TRBV6-5 and TRBJ2-7; 11 nucleotides line up with TRBD2. The junction had 4 bases not matched to a gene; V was cut back by 0 bases and J by 6 bases. Germline V lookup: CDR1 MNHEY, CDR2 SVGAGI. The CDR3 covers 15 residues. The CDR3 nucleotides read TGTGCCAGCAGTTACTCGACTAGCGGGACGCCCGAGCAGTACTTC. Protein: CASSYSTSGTPEQYF.

V gene TRBV3-1 combines with J gene TRBJ1-1; 8 bases are shared with TRBD1. The CDR3 sequence is 14 residues long. Germline CDR1 and CDR2: LGHDT and YNNKEL (reference sequence). Trimming removed 5 bases from V and 3 bases from J; junction bases left unmatched: 5. For the CDR3, the DNA is TGTGCCAGCAGCGTCCAACAGGGGGACACTGAAGCTTTCTTT. Translating gives CASSVQQGDTEAFF.

This chain links TRBV20-1 with TRBJ2-5; 10 bases are a match to TRBD1. This CDR3 is 15 amino acids long. Germline assignment: CDR1 DFQATT and CDR2 SNEGSKA (reference sequence). V was pared by 6 bases and J by 6 bases, with 13 bases of the junction left unmatched. The CDR3 bases are TGCAGTGCCTACGGCCGACAGGGGGCTGTCAAGACCCAGTACTTC. This encodes CSAYGRQGAVKTQYF.

The chain carries TRBV9 and TRBJ1-2, with 8 bases aligning to TRBD1. The length of the CDR3 is 15 residues. From germline, CDR1 is SGDLS and CDR2 YYNGEE. V dropped 3 bases and J dropped 2; count of bases not matched to a gene: 6. This CDR3 reads CASSGRQGMNYGYTF. The CDR3 DNA follows: TGTGCCAGCAGCGGAAGACAGGGGATGAACTATGGCTACACCTTC. The full variable domain, completed using reference TRBV9 and TRBJ1-2, is DSGVTQTPKHLITATGQRVTLRCSPRSGDLSVYWYQQSLDQGLQFLIQYYNGEERAKGNILERFSAQQFPDLHSELNLSSLELGDSALYFCASSGRQGMNYGYTFGSGTRLTVV.

The rearrangement uses TRBV7-6 and TRBJ2-5; 7 nucleotides line up with TRBD2. J was trimmed by 3 bases and V by 0 bases; bases with no gene match: 4. Germline CDR1 reads SGHVS; CDR2 reads FNYEAQ. The CDR3 spans 15 residues. The CDR3 spells CASSLAPLAEETQYF. The CDR3 DNA reads TGTGCCAGCAGCTTAGCCCCTCTAGCGGAAGAGACCCAGTACTTC.

This clonotype was seen many times. The chain combines TRBV11-2 with TRBJ2-5, with D maybe TRBD1 (6 bases). This CDR3 comprises 16 residues. Between the trimmed V and J ends, which lost 6 bases and 4 bases, there was a span of 21 bases. Germline assignment: CDR1 SGHAT and CDR2 FQNNGV. CDR3 region: CASSPGVGTRGETQYF. CDR3 DNA: TGTGCCAGCAGTCCAGGGGTCGGGACCCGAGGAGAGACCCAGTACTTC. The complete variable domain, with remaining parts taken from reference TRBV11-2 and TRBJ2-5, reads EAGVAQSPRYKIIEKRQSVAFWCNPISGHATLYWYQQILGQGPKLLIQFQNNGVVDDSQLPKDRFSAERLKGVDSTLKIQPAKLEDSAVYLCASSPGVGTRGETQYFGPGTRLLVL.

This clonotype was seen many times. One end of the junction fails to match germline, which may point to a read error. The gene calls are TRBV6-5 and TRBJ1-4; no firm D call. This CDR3 is 14 amino acids long. Per the germline V gene, CDR1 is MNHEY and CDR2 is SVGAGI. CDR3 nucleotides: TGTGCCAGCAGTTACGCCGGTCGGCTGGAAAACTGGATTTTT. Protein: CASSYAGRLENWIF.

The sample holds many counts of this clonotype. V and J are TRBV29-1 and TRBJ2-7; D is perhaps TRBD2 (5 bases). The CDR3 is made up of 12 amino acids. Germline lookup yields CDR1 SQVTM and CDR2 ANQGSEA. The ends were cut back, 7 bases at V and 3 bases at J, with 13 bases in the middle. This chain's CDR3 is CSASDGNYEQYF. The CDR3, as DNA: TGCAGCGCTTCAGACGGGAACTACGAGCAGTACTTC.

The chain recombines TRBV30 with TRBJ2-7; the D is unclear. CDR1 and CDR2 from the germline V gene are GTSNPN and SVGIG (reference sequence). The CDR3 covers 11 residues. With 0 bases removed from V and 8 bases from J, the gap between germline ends came to 8 bases. CDR3 amino acids: CAWSVGQKQYF. Written as DNA, the CDR3 is TGTGCCTGGAGTGTGGGCCAAAAGCAGTACTTC.

The chain joins TRBV18 to TRBJ1-3, with D tentatively TRBD1 (5 bases). The CDR3 is 15 amino acids. Germline V gives CDR1 KGHSH, CDR2 LQKENI. The V gene lost 2 bases and the J gene lost 0 bases, with 8 bases spanning the gap. The CDR3: CASSPDSASGNTIYF. In DNA, the CDR3 is TGTGCCAGCTCACCAGACAGCGCCTCTGGAAACACCATATATTTT.

V and J are TRBV2 and TRBJ2-4; D may be TRBD2 (6 bases). V was shortened by 8 bases and J by 2 bases, with 16 bases between the two germline ends. Germline CDR1 SNHLY, CDR2 FYNNEI. The CDR3 loop spans 15 amino acids. CDR3 DNA: TGTGCCAGCCGGAAGGCGACTAGTTCCAAAAACATTCAGTACTTC. Protein product: CASRKATSSKNIQYF. The full variable domain, rest sourced from reference TRBV2 and TRBJ2-4, is EPEVTQTPSHQVTQMGQEVILRCVPISNHLYFYWYRQILGQKVEFLVSFYNNEISEKSEIFDDQFSVERPDGSNFTLKIRSTKLEDSAMYFCASRKATSSKNIQYFGAGTRLSVL.

This clonotype occurred a few times. This chain uses TRBV6-2 or TRBV6-3 with TRBJ1-1, with TRBD1 matching 7 bases. The CDR3 has 15 residues. Losses at the gene ends were 3 bases for V and 2 bases for J; bases not matched to a gene: 6. From germline, CDR1 is MNHEY and CDR2 SVGEGT. In DNA form, the CDR3 reads TGTGCCAGCAGTTATTCCCAGGGGGGTAACACTGAAGCTTTCTTT. Its protein product is CASSYSQGGNTEAFF.

This clonotype appeared a few times. The chain has TRBV15 and TRBJ2-5; 8 bases are shared with TRBD1. Trimming at V came to 1 base and at J to 4 bases, leaving 2 bases not matched to a gene. The CDR3 loop spans 14 amino acids. Per the germline V gene, CDR1 is LNHNV and CDR2 is YYDKDF (reference sequence). The CDR3 sequence: CATSRVRGLETQYF. CDR3 coding DNA: TGTGCCACCAGCAGAGTCAGGGGGCTAGAGACCCAGTACTTC.

This clonotype was found many times. This chain connects TRBV6-1 to TRBJ2-5; tentative D call: TRBD1 (6 bases). V was cut by 8 bases and J by 0 bases, with 16 bases left in between. From germline, CDR1 is MNHNS and CDR2 SASEGT. This CDR3 region has 15 residues. The CDR3 nucleotides read TGTGCCAGCGCGGCGGACAGATGGTACCAAGAGACCCAGTACTTC. This encodes CASAADRWYQETQYF.

At least ten counts were recorded for this clonotype. The chain combines TRBV28 with TRBJ2-7; D call uncertain. CDR3 length: 12 residues. Germline V CDR1 and CDR2: MDHEN, SYDVKM. V was shortened by 6 bases and J by 0 bases, with 6 bases between the two germline ends. The CDR3 nucleotides read TGTGCCAGCAGCTTGATCTCCTACGAGCAGTACTTC. Translated, it gives CASSLISYEQYF.

As for this clonotype: A read error may be the cause here, since a much bigger clone is one base away. The chain couples TRBV7-8 to TRBJ2-5; maybe TRBD1 (6 bases). The CDR3 loop spans 14 amino acids. With 2 bases removed from V and 5 bases from J, the gap between germline ends came to 12 bases. Germline V CDR1 and CDR2: SGHVS, FQNEAQ. In DNA form, the CDR3 reads TGTGCCAGCAGCTTAATTAGCAGGGGCGAGACCCAGTACTTC. This translates into CASSLISRGETQYF.

CDR3: CASSFPSGTGELFF. The CDR3 nucleotides read TGTGCCAGCAGTTTCCCAAGCGGCACCGGGGAGCTGTTTTTT. This chain uses TRBV28 with TRBJ2-2, with a tentative D call TRBD2 (5 bases). CDR1 and CDR2 (germline): MDHEN, SYDVKM. The CDR3 has 14 residues. The V end lost 3 bases, the J end lost 4 bases, and 9 bases lay between the germline ends. Supplemented by reference TRBV28 and TRBJ2-2, the full variable domain reads DVKVTQSSRYLVKRTGEKVFLECVQDMDHENMFWYRQDPGLGLRLIYFSYDVKMKEKGDIPEGYSVSREKKERFSLILESASTNQTSMYLCASSFPSGTGELFFGEGSRLTVL.

Many counts were recorded for this clonotype. J is TRBJ1-5 and V is TRBV28; D might be TRBD1 (6 bases). The CDR3 covers 14 residues. V was cut by 5 bases and J by 5 bases, with 13 bases left in between. Germline V CDR1 and CDR2: MDHEN, SYDVKM. CDR3 region: CASSGGGGHQPQHF. The CDR3 nucleotides read TGTGCCAGCAGTGGTGGGGGGGGCCATCAGCCCCAGCATTTT.

There are a few counts of this clonotype. The CDR3 coding sequence is TGCAGCGTTGAAGGGGCTGGGCCCTATGGCTACACCTTC. The encoded protein is CSVEGAGPYGYTF. V gene TRBV29-1 combines with J gene TRBJ1-2; D gene unclear. The germline V and J ends were trimmed by 1 base and 4 bases, with 10 bases remaining between them. There are 13 residues in the CDR3. Germline CDR1 SQVTM, CDR2 ANQGSEA.

This clonotype was observed many times. This chain uses TRBV2 with TRBJ2-7, with TRBD2 matching 9 bases. Germline V lookup: CDR1 SNHLY, CDR2 FYNNEI. This CDR3 has 15 amino acids. J was trimmed by 0 bases and V by 7 bases; bases with no gene match: 7. The CDR3 spells CASTRDSGSSYEQYF. In DNA form, the CDR3 reads TGTGCCAGCACGAGAGATAGCGGGAGCTCCTACGAGCAGTACTTC.

This clonotype was found many times. The V gene is TRBV11-2, the J gene TRBJ2-7; D perhaps matches TRBD1 (5 bases). V lost 3 bases and J lost 2, with 14 bases in between. Germline-derived CDR1 and CDR2 are SGHAT and FQNNGV. The CDR3 is 15 amino acids. The CDR3 spells CASSFKGAGTYEQYF. The CDR3 bases are TGTGCCAGCAGCTTTAAGGGCGCAGGGACCTACGAGCAGTACTTC.

There are many counts of this clonotype. J is TRBJ2-5 and V is TRBV28; 9 bases fit TRBD1. Germline V gives CDR1 MDHEN, CDR2 SYDVKM. V shed 1 base, J shed 5 bases, and the junction held 5 bases outside the gene matches. The CDR3 extends over 15 amino acids. As DNA, the CDR3 is TGTGCCAGCAGTTTATCAACAGGGGGCGTGGAGACCCAGTACTTC. Translation gives CASSLSTGGVETQYF.

CDR3 protein: CASSSSRGQNTGELFF. For the CDR3, the DNA is TGTGCCAGCAGCTCATCAAGGGGGCAGAACACCGGGGAGCTGTTTTTT. This chain connects TRBV7-9 to TRBJ2-2; TRBD1 matches at 7 bases. This CDR3 region has 16 residues. CDR1 and CDR2 (germline): SEHNR, FQNEAQ (reference sequence). Unmatched junction bases numbered 6, after V lost 4 bases and J lost 1 base.

This chain joins TRBV12-3 or TRBV12-4 and TRBJ2-3; 7 bases match TRBD1. The CDR3 length is 14 residues. J was trimmed by 1 base and V by 5 bases; bases with no gene match: 3. In DNA form, the CDR3 reads TGTGCCAGCAGTCGACAGGGCGGCACAGATACGCAGTATTTT. As protein: CASSRQGGTDTQYF.

This clonotype was counted a single time. This sequence joins TRBV9 and TRBJ2-7, with D unclear. Trimming stripped 4 bases from V and 0 bases from J, with 17 bases between. Germline CDR1 and CDR2: SGDLS and YYNGEE. The CDR3 consists of 16 residues. CDR3 residues: CASSSQPPKSSYEQYF. CDR3 DNA: TGTGCCAGCAGCTCACAACCCCCTAAGAGCTCCTACGAGCAGTACTTC. Looking up the rest from reference TRBV9 and TRBJ2-7 gives the full variable domain: DSGVTQTPKHLITATGQRVTLRCSPRSGDLSVYWYQQSLDQGLQFLIQYYNGEERAKGNILERFSAQQFPDLHSELNLSSLELGDSALYFCASSSQPPKSSYEQYFGPGTRLTVT.